This is a list of T cell receptor beta chains from one sample in a study of Ad26.COV2.S vaccination and SARS-CoV-2 variants. The table came from immunoSEQ multiplex PCR; TCRdb's copy has only in-frame clones and leaves some out. The data hold fewer than 500,000 clones, with more than 80% observed a single time. This sample comprised peripheral blood, obtained in a trial of Ad26.COV2.S vaccine versus placebo. The source of these receptors is a person aged 18-65 years who received the Ad26.COV2.S COVID-19 vaccine or a placebo. CDR3s include the opening cysteine and the closing phenylalanine or tryptophan. Each record gives: J gene, clone size, D gene, V gene, CDR3 DNA, CDR3 protein. A D gene is named only where the DNA matches it firmly. Only some rows state a clone size, as once, few, many or a class for expanded clones.

TRBJ2-7,NA,NA,TRBV24-1,TGTGCCACCAGTGATTTAGGCTCCCGGCAGTACTTC,CATSDLGSRQYF
TRBJ2-2,NA,NA,TRBV24-1,TGTGCCACCAGTAGTAAGAACACCGGGGAGCTGTTTTTT,CATSSKNTGELFF
TRBJ1-3,NA,NA,TRBV28,TGTGCCAGCAGCGTACCAGGAAACACCATATATTTT,CASSVPGNTIYF
TRBJ2-7,NA,NA,TRBV30,TGTGCCTGGTTCGGAGAAAAGTCCGAGCAGTACTTC,CAWFGEKSEQYF
TRBJ2-6,NA,NA,TRBV7-2,TGTGCCAGCCTAGGGTCTGGGGCCAACGTCCTGACTTTC,CASLGSGANVLTF
TRBJ1-6,NA,TRBD1,TRBV7-9,TGTGCCAGCAGCTACCTCGGGACAGATGATAATTCACCCCTCCACTTT,CASSYLGTDDNSPLHF
TRBJ1-2,NA,NA,TRBV6-5,TGTGCCAGTTGCCTGACGGGAACCTATGGCTACACCTTC,CASCLTGTYGYTF
TRBJ2-3,NA,NA,TRBV12-5,TGTGCTAGTGGTTTGGAGGAGCTATCCACAGATACGCAGTATTTT,CASGLEELSTDTQYF
TRBJ2-2,NA,NA,TRBV3-1/TRBV3-2,TGTGCCAGCAGCCAAGATCCTATGTCAGAGAACACCGGGGAGCTGTTTTTT,CASSQDPMSENTGELFF
TRBJ1-2,once,TRBD1,TRBV5-1,TGCGCCAGCAGCTTGGTGACAGGGACCTATGGCTACACCTTC,CASSLVTGTYGYTF
TRBJ2-1,NA,TRBD2,TRBV7-2,TGTGCCAGCAGCTTAGGACTAGCGGGAGATGAGCAGTTCTTC,CASSLGLAGDEQFF
TRBJ1-5,NA,TRBD1,TRBV10-3,TGTGCCATCAGTGCCCAGGGGGCTTGGGGCAATCAGCCCCAGCATTTT,CAISAQGAWGNQPQHF
TRBJ2-1,NA,TRBD2,TRBV2,TGTGCCAGCAGCGGGACTAGCGGGAGGAATGAGCAGTTCTTC,CASSGTSGRNEQFF
TRBJ1-1,NA,NA,TRBV30,TGTGCCAGCTCCAGCCGGGACACCGACTACTCTGAAGCTTTCTTT,CASSSRDTDYSEAFF
TRBJ1-1,NA,TRBD1,TRBV7-2,TGTGCCAGCAGCCGGACAGGGGGGTACACTGAAGCTTTCTTT,CASSRTGGYTEAFF
TRBJ1-1,NA,TRBD1,TRBV5-1,TGCGCCAGCAGCTCTGGGACAGGCAACACTGAAGCTTTCTTT,CASSSGTGNTEAFF
TRBJ2-7,NA,TRBD1,TRBV7-9,TGTGCCAGCAGCTTACAGGGGGCGGGCGAGCAGTACTTC,CASSLQGAGEQYF
TRBJ2-1,NA,TRBD2,TRBV2,TGTGCCAGCAGTGAGGCTAGCGGCTACAATGAGCAGTTCTTC,CASSEASGYNEQFF
TRBJ2-1,NA,NA,TRBV19,TGTGCCAGTATAGACTCCTCATGGGGGAATGAGCAGTTCTTC,CASIDSSWGNEQFF
TRBJ2-1,NA,NA,TRBV6-4,TGTGCCAGCAGTGACTCGAATCACAATGAGCAGTTCTTC,CASSDSNHNEQFF
TRBJ1-1,NA,TRBD1,TRBV19,TGTGCCAGTAGTACAGACAGGGTAAACACTGAAGCTTTCTTT,CASSTDRVNTEAFF
TRBJ2-5,NA,TRBD2,TRBV20-1,TGCAGTGCTAGTGTGGGACTAGCGGGAGGGGAGACCCAGTACTTC,CSASVGLAGGETQYF